Below, one TCR beta chain is given with its context. Its antigen is not known. Germline CDR1 reads SGHDT; CDR2 reads YYEEEE. V shed 4 bases and J 7 bases; nucleotides not matched to a gene: 15. The CDR3 is 17 amino acids. This entry is derived from a study of cytomegalovirus exposure and HLA in healthy donors. General study results and limits: Some public TCRs appeared in many individuals, while most sequences were rare.

Sequenced by immunoSEQ multiplex PCR; TCRdb stores in-frame clones only, minus some. Here the sample spans 110,000 to 150,000 clones, approximately 91% being singletons. From the roughly 110-subject validation cohort, which was separate from the roughly 610-subject first cohort, the donors were drawn. The sequencing sample was made of PBMCs. The source is a man between 18 and 35 years old in good health and CMV-seronegative. The chain joins TRBV5-6 to TRBJ2-2, with 8 nucleotides matching TRBD1. The CDR3 here is CASSTPGQGSTVGELFF. In DNA, the CDR3 is TGTGCCAGCAGCACCCCAGGACAGGGAAGTACGGTCGGGGAGCTGTTTTTT.